Presented here are 17 T cell receptor beta chains from one specimen sequenced in a study of blood T cell repertoires in COVID-19. Libraries were prepared by immunoSEQ multiplex PCR; TCRdb keeps only in-frame clonotypes and omits some of them. Found here are roughly 140,000 clones, around 90% of them singletons; the top ten hold under 6%. Sequencing was done on a sample of peripheral blood. Receptor source: a human donor in a cohort sampled during active COVID-19.

This clone has just one count. V gene TRBV27 combines with J gene TRBJ2-7, with 7 bases identical to TRBD2. CDR1 and CDR2 (germline): MNHEY, SMNVEV (reference sequence). V gave up 6 bases and J gave up 0 bases; unmatched junction bases: 11. The CDR3 sequence is 16 residues long. This chain's CDR3 is CASSLTSSGNSYEQYF. In DNA form, the CDR3 reads TGTGCCAGCAGCCTGACCTCTAGCGGCAACTCCTACGAGCAGTACTTC.

A few counts support this clone. The gene calls are TRBV12-5 and TRBJ2-7; 7 bases align to TRBD2. The CDR3 length is 10 residues. Germline V gives CDR1 LGHNT, CDR2 FRNRAP. V lost 11 bases, J lost 4 bases, and 2 bases stayed unmatched. The CDR3 region has the DNA TGTGCTTTAGCGGGTTACGAGCAGTACTTC. Translated: CALAGYEQYF.

This clone has just one count. This chain links TRBV3-1 (or the pseudogene TRBV3-2) with TRBJ2-7; 7 bases are a match to TRBD2. Per the germline V gene, CDR1 is LGHDT and CDR2 is YNNKEL (reference sequence). The V and J ends lost 3 bases and 4 bases, in that order; junction bases with no gene match: 9. This CDR3 comprises 15 residues. CDR3 bases: TGTGCCAGCAGCCACGAAGAGCGGGATCGGTACGAGCAGTACTTC. Encoded protein: CASSHEERDRYEQYF.

This clone was observed once. The chain is built from TRBV5-3 and TRBJ2-5, with 14 nucleotides matching TRBD2. TRBV5-3 is designated an ORF whose function remains uncertain. The CDR3 sequence is 17 residues long. V shed 2 bases and J 0 bases; nucleotides not matched to a gene: 3. CDR3 residues: CARSFGLAGGYQETQYF. Written as DNA, the CDR3 is TGTGCCAGAAGCTTCGGACTAGCGGGGGGCTACCAAGAGACCCAGTACTTC.

This chain connects TRBV27 to TRBJ2-4, with 8 bases lining up with TRBD1. The CDR3 extends over 16 amino acids. Germline V CDR1 and CDR2: MNHEY, SMNVEV (reference sequence). The V and J ends lost 5 bases and 2 bases, in that order; junction bases with no gene match: 8. The CDR3 sequence: CASSIQGTGSKNIQYF. The CDR3 DNA reads as TGTGCCAGCAGTATCCAGGGGACAGGTTCCAAAAACATTCAGTACTTC.

The rearrangement joins TRBV11-3 to TRBJ2-1, with D perhaps TRBD1 (6 bases). Germline CDR1 is SGHNT and CDR2 is YENEEA. Trimming took off 2 bases at V and 7 bases at J, with 9 bases between the two ends. This CDR3 has 13 residues. The DNA for the CDR3 is TGTGCCAGCAGCTTAAGAACAGGGAATGAGCAGTTCTTC. The encoded protein is CASSLRTGNEQFF. Full variable domain (rest looked up from reference TRBV11-3 and TRBJ2-1): EAGVVQSPRYKIIEKKQPVAFWCNPISGHNTLYWYLQNLGQGPELLIRYENEEAVDDSQLPKDRFSAERLKGVDSTLKIQPAELGDSAVYLCASSLRTGNEQFFGPGTRLTVL.

This chain links TRBV19 with TRBJ1-4; weak D call: TRBD1 (5 bases). Trimming shortened V by 4 bases and J by 6 bases, and 12 bases separated the two germline ends. The CDR3 extends over 14 amino acids. The V gene's germline CDR1 is LNHDA and CDR2 SQIVND (reference sequence). CDR3 sequence reads: CASSTGGTHEKLFF. CDR3 DNA sequence: TGTGCCAGTAGTACGGGGGGGACCCATGAAAAACTGTTTTTT.

This clone was found a few times. The chain employs TRBV9 and TRBJ2-1, with 10 bases aligning to TRBD1. The CDR3 runs 18 residues. Trimming took 4 bases from V and 1 from J; bases not matched to a gene: 11. Per the germline V gene, CDR1 is SGDLS and CDR2 is YYNGEE. The CDR3 here is CASSTHDRGQGSYNEQFF. The CDR3 DNA is TGTGCCAGCAGCACACACGACAGGGGGCAGGGTTCCTACAATGAGCAGTTCTTC.

J is TRBJ2-7 and V is TRBV5-1; possibly TRBD1 for D (5 bases). In germline, CDR1 is SGHRS, CDR2 YFSETQ. V dropped 0 bases and J dropped 3 bases, with 13 bases sitting between them. The CDR3 covers 15 residues. CDR3 residues: CASSLDPGLNYEQYF. For the CDR3, the DNA is TGCGCCAGCAGCTTGGACCCAGGGCTGAACTACGAGCAGTACTTC.

The gene calls are TRBV5-1 and TRBJ2-6; TRBD1 aligns across 7 bases. The CDR3 contains 17 residues. Losses at the gene ends were 0 bases for V and 0 bases for J; bases not matched to a gene: 3. The germline CDR1 and CDR2 sequences are SGHRS and YFSETQ. Here the CDR3 reads CASSLGGGISGANVLTF. For the CDR3, the DNA is TGCGCCAGCAGCTTGGGAGGGGGCATCTCTGGGGCCAACGTCCTGACTTTC.

The chain combines TRBV7-9 with TRBJ2-1; 8 nucleotides align to TRBD2. V trimming: 6 bases; J trimming: 0 bases; junction bases outside the gene matches: 7. Germline V CDR1 and CDR2: SEHNR, FQNEAQ (reference sequence). This CDR3 region has 16 residues. The CDR3 region has the DNA TGTGCCAGCAGTCCTACCGGGACTAGCTCCTACAATGAGCAGTTCTTC. Its protein product is CASSPTGTSSYNEQFF.

Here the CDR3 DNA reads TGTGCCAGCAGCTCGCCAAGACTAGCGGGAGAGACCCAGTACTTC. Translated: CASSSPRLAGETQYF. The chain joins TRBV7-2 to TRBJ2-5; 10 bases line up with TRBD2. The ends lost 4 bases at V and 4 bases at J; junction bases unmatched: 6. The length of the CDR3 is 15 residues. Germline values: CDR1 SGHTA, CDR2 FQGNSA.

The J gene is TRBJ2-5, the V gene TRBV28, with 7 bases matching TRBD1. The CDR3 consists of 16 residues. J lost 5 bases, V lost 6 bases, and 15 bases had no gene match. Looked up from germline, CDR1 is MDHEN and CDR2 is SYDVKM. CDR3 region: CASRAPGGSVRETQYF. As DNA, the CDR3 is TGTGCCAGCAGGGCGCCAGGGGGATCTGTTCGGGAGACCCAGTACTTC. Filled out from reference TRBV28 and TRBJ2-5, the complete variable domain reads DVKVTQSSRYLVKRTGEKVFLECVQDMDHENMFWYRQDPGLGLRLIYFSYDVKMKEKGDIPEGYSVSREKKERFSLILESASTNQTSMYLCASRAPGGSVRETQYFGPGTRLLVL.

The chain couples TRBV5-4 to TRBJ2-4; 8 bases match TRBD2. Germline V CDR1 and CDR2: SGHNT, YYREEE (reference sequence). J was trimmed by 1 base and V by 5 bases; bases with no gene match: 11. This CDR3 contains 17 residues. The CDR3 DNA reads as TGTGCCAGCAGATCAGCGGGAGAGGAGGTGGCCAAAAACATTCAGTACTTC. It encodes CASRSAGEEVAKNIQYF.

The CDR3 here is CASSCFRVLRDTQYF. In DNA form, the CDR3 reads TGTGCCAGCAGCTGCTTCAGGGTCCTTAGAGATACGCAGTATTTT. The chain recombines TRBV12-1 with TRBJ2-3; the table's D call TRBD1 went unverified against the DNA. TRBV12-1 is listed as a pseudogene. The CDR3 is made up of 15 amino acids.

This chain links TRBV2 with TRBJ2-1; 7 bases are a match to TRBD2. Germline-derived CDR1 and CDR2 are SNHLY and FYNNEI. Trimming at V came to 7 bases and at J to 7 bases, leaving 7 bases not matched to a gene. CDR3 length: 13 amino acids. CDR3 sequence (DNA): TGTGCCAGCATCCGGGAGGAATCGAATGAGCAGTTCTTC. Its protein is CASIREESNEQFF.

The chain uses TRBV9 and TRBJ2-4, with 7 bases lining up with TRBD1. Germline CDR1 reads SGDLS; CDR2 reads YYNGEE. With 1 base clipped from V and 0 bases from J, the junction kept 7 bases outside the gene matches. This CDR3 contains 17 residues. CDR3 DNA sequence: TGTGCCAGCAGCGTATTTGACAGGGACGTAGCCAAAAACATTCAGTACTTC. It specifies CASSVFDRDVAKNIQYF.